The 20 T cell receptor beta chains below all came from one sample that was sequenced in a study of regulatory T cells in long-lasting Graves disease. HTBI primers from iRepertoire and Arm-PCR of CDR3 regions yielded the TCR beta libraries. TCRdb analysed the multiplex PCR reads with MiXCR anew, one entry per CDR3 protein. Of under 250,000 distinct CDR3 sequences in the sample, roughly 21% were seen once. Time point indicated: newly diagnosed GD, antithyroid drugs for less than 3 months. There was RNA extracted from PBMCs, and the TCR library was made from it. The sequencing used peripheral blood mononuclear cells (PBMCs), collected at new diagnosis, from a patient treated with antithyroid drugs. Every receptor here comes from a female donor with Graves disease.

V is TRBV20-1 and J is TRBJ2-3, with D perhaps TRBD2 (6 bases). CDR1 is DFQATT and CDR2 is SNEGSKA in the germline V gene (reference sequence). Trimming cost V 0 bases and J 2 bases, with 15 bases left between them. The CDR3 is 16 amino acids. CDR3 nucleotide sequence: TGCAGTGCTAGAGATATTGGGCGGAGGGACACAGATACGCAGTATTTT. Protein sequence: CSARDIGRRDTDTQYF.

This clonotype was observed many times. This chain uses TRBV5-1 with TRBJ2-3, with TRBD1 as a possible D gene (6 bases). Germline V lookup: CDR1 SGHRS, CDR2 YFSETQ. The CDR3 is 16 amino acids. Trimming stripped 0 bases from V and 0 bases from J, with 11 bases between. The CDR3 region is CASSLEGTFSTDTQYF. Written as DNA, the CDR3 is TGCGCCAGCAGCTTGGAGGGGACATTTAGCACAGATACGCAGTATTTT.

This clonotype has at least ten counts. The V call is TRBV12-3 or TRBV12-4, the J call TRBJ2-6; the D call may be TRBD1 or TRBD2 (6 bases each). CDR3 length: 14 amino acids. V dropped 2 bases and J dropped 11 bases, with 13 bases sitting between them. The CDR3 sequence: CASSLWGAPDVLTF. Here the CDR3 DNA reads TGTGCCAGCAGTTTATGGGGGGCCCCCGACGTCCTGACTTTC.

This clonotype was observed many times. The V gene is TRBV7-2, the J gene TRBJ2-1; TRBD2 matches 8 bases. Germline loops: CDR1 SGHTA, CDR2 FQGNSA. V lost 2 bases and J lost 3; bases outside the gene matches: 15. The length of the CDR3 is 19 residues. CDR3 nucleotide sequence: TGTGCCAGCAGCTTAAGGGGCGTATCGGCGGGGGGCCGCTACAATGAGCAGTTCTTC. Its translation: CASSLRGVSAGGRYNEQFF.

This clonotype was recorded at least ten times. This chain joins TRBV20-1 and TRBJ2-7; D not resolved. V was clipped by 5 bases and J by 3 bases, with 17 bases between them. Germline lookup yields CDR1 DFQATT and CDR2 SNEGSKA (reference sequence). This CDR3 has 14 amino acids. CDR3 loop: CSAPQGGGVYEQYF. The CDR3 DNA reads TGCAGTGCTCCGCAAGGTGGCGGAGTCTACGAGCAGTACTTC.

This clonotype was seen once. A read error is likely here: a far larger clone is one base away. In this CDR3 the conserved last residue, phenylalanine or tryptophan, is missing, so a read error is likely. The DNA is left out, because the CDR3 cannot be placed on it with certainty; the CDR3 is given as TCRdb lists it. The chain uses TRBV7-2 and TRBJ2-1; no DNA check was done on the table's D call, TRBD1. Germline V CDR1 and CDR2: SGHTA, FQGNSA. The CDR3 numbers 15 amino acids, ends counted. This CDR3 reads CASSPQGANTDTQYL.

Many counts were recorded for this clonotype. V and J are TRBV20-1 and TRBJ2-1, with D possibly matching TRBD2 (5 bases). Trimming took 3 bases from V and 10 from J, leaving 10 bases between them. The germline CDR1 and CDR2 sequences are DFQATT and SNEGSKA (reference sequence). The CDR3 is made up of 11 amino acids. The CDR3: CSASPREEQFF. The CDR3 DNA follows: TGCAGTGCTAGCCCCCGGGAAGAGCAGTTCTTC.

This clonotype was recorded at least ten times. In DNA, the CDR3 is TGTGCCAGCAGGGGGACTAGCGGGAGAACAGATACGCAGTATTTT. Translated: CASRGTSGRTDTQYF. The V call is TRBV12-3 or TRBV12-4, the J call TRBJ2-3; 14 bases are shared with TRBD2. V dropped 6 bases and J dropped 3; count of bases not matched to a gene: 2. The CDR3 runs to 15 residues.

This clonotype has ten or more counts. The chain couples TRBV6-2 or TRBV6-3 to TRBJ2-4, with TRBD1 identical over 11 bases. This CDR3 has 16 residues. Germline loops: CDR1 MNHEY, CDR2 SVGEGT. Trimming removed 4 bases from V and 5 bases from J; junction bases left unmatched: 7. CDR3 nucleotides: TGTGCCAGCAGTTTTCTACCGGGACAGGGGGAAAACATTCAGTACTTC. Translated, it gives CASSFLPGQGENIQYF.

At least ten counts were recorded for this clonotype. The genes are TRBV7-9 and TRBJ2-2; D may correspond to TRBD1 or TRBD2 (5 bases each). CDR1 and CDR2 (germline): SEHNR, FQNEAQ (reference sequence). CDR3 length: 13 residues. Trimming took 3 bases from V and 6 from J, leaving 8 bases between them. The CDR3 protein is CASSFGDPGELFF. CDR3 DNA: TGTGCCAGCAGCTTTGGGGACCCCGGGGAGCTGTTTTTT.

V usage is TRBV5-1 and J usage is TRBJ1-2, with D perhaps TRBD1 (6 bases). V lost 5 bases and J lost 8, with 19 bases in between. CDR1 is SGHRS and CDR2 is YFSETQ in the germline V gene. The CDR3 contains 14 residues. CDR3 DNA: TGCGCCAGCAGATTGACGGGGGGCGGTGGCGGCTACACCTTC. Translating it yields CASRLTGGGGGYTF.

V and J are TRBV28 and TRBJ2-1; D gene ambiguous. V gave up 8 bases and J gave up 2 bases, with 10 bases separating them. This CDR3 comprises 13 residues. Germline loops: CDR1 MDHEN, CDR2 SYDVKM. CDR3 nucleotide sequence: TGTGCCAGCCGAAATGGGGCCTACAATGAGCAGTTCTTC. Protein product: CASRNGAYNEQFF.

This clonotype was found many times. The rearrangement links TRBV12-3 or TRBV12-4 to TRBJ2-7; tentatively, D is TRBD1 (5 bases). CDR3 length equals 14 residues. V shed 6 bases and J shed 2 bases, with 14 bases lying between them. The CDR3 is CASSLQVGPYEQYF. In DNA form, the CDR3 reads TGTGCCAGCAGCCTACAGGTTGGCCCCTACGAGCAGTACTTC.

This clonotype has a count of ten or more. The chain recombines TRBV20-1 with TRBJ1-5; maybe TRBD1 (6 bases). CDR3 length: 12 amino acids. From germline, CDR1 is DFQATT and CDR2 SNEGSKA (reference sequence). CDR3: CSAGHSNQPQHF. DNA of the CDR3: TGCAGCGCGGGACACAGCAATCAGCCCCAGCATTTT.

This clonotype was counted many times. V usage is TRBV6-6 and J usage is TRBJ2-7; 7 nucleotides agree with TRBD2. The V gene's germline CDR1 is MNHNY and CDR2 SVGAGI (reference sequence). V shed 0 bases and J 3 bases; nucleotides not matched to a gene: 5. CDR3 length: 15 amino acids. The CDR3 nucleotides are TGTGCCAGCAGTTACTCGCTAGCGGACAACTACGAGCAGTACTTC. It specifies CASSYSLADNYEQYF.

CDR3 coding DNA: TGCAGTGTAATACAGGGGGGTGCCGAAGCTTTCTTT. Translation gives CSVIQGGAEAFF. The V gene is TRBV20-1, the J gene TRBJ1-1; TRBD1 aligns across 8 bases. Germline CDR1 is DFQATT and CDR2 is SNEGSKA (reference sequence). The CDR3 is made up of 12 amino acids. V lost 7 bases to trimming and J lost 8 bases; unmatched junction nucleotides: 9.

This clonotype has a count of ten or more. V gene TRBV5-1 combines with J gene TRBJ2-1; TRBD1 aligns across 10 bases. The V gene's germline CDR1 is SGHRS and CDR2 YFSETQ. J lost 4 bases, V lost 0 bases, and 4 bases had no gene match. There are 16 residues in the CDR3. In DNA, the CDR3 is TGCGCCAGCAGCTTGGGCCGGGACAGGGGTTACAATGAGCAGTTCTTC. Encoded protein: CASSLGRDRGYNEQFF.

This clonotype was found many times. The gene calls are TRBV6-1 and TRBJ1-2; TRBD1 is a possible D gene (5 bases). The germline V and J ends were trimmed by 10 bases and 4 bases, with 13 bases remaining between them. CDR1 is MNHNS and CDR2 is SASEGT in the germline V gene. This CDR3 is built from 12 residues. CDR3 coding DNA: TGTGCCATAACCGGGACGACCTATGGCTACACCTTC. Translation gives CAITGTTYGYTF.

This clonotype has at least ten counts. The chain couples TRBV28 to TRBJ2-3; 7 bases line up with TRBD2. This CDR3 is built from 19 residues. Germline loops: CDR1 MDHEN, CDR2 SYDVKM. V lost 5 bases, J lost 3 bases, and 20 bases stayed unmatched. The CDR3 loop reads CASSPTLGAGMGRTDTQYF. The CDR3 region has the DNA TGTGCCAGCAGTCCCACCCTTGGAGCGGGGATGGGTAGAACAGATACGCAGTATTTT.

The chain has TRBV19 and TRBJ1-1, with D unresolved. CDR1 is LNHDA and CDR2 is SQIVND in the germline V gene (reference sequence). V lost 5 bases and J 3 bases, leaving 10 bases between the germline ends. The CDR3 extends over 13 amino acids. This CDR3 is CASSPGRDTEAFF. CDR3 sequence (DNA): TGTGCCAGTAGTCCTGGGAGGGACACTGAAGCTTTCTTT. The whole variable domain, remainder taken from reference TRBV19 and TRBJ1-1, is DGGITQSPKYLFRKEGQNVTLSCEQNLNHDAMYWYRQDPGQGLRLIYYSQIVNDFQKGDIAEGYSVSREKKESFPLTVTSAQKNPTAFYLCASSPGRDTEAFFGQGTRLTVV.